This T cell receptor (beta chain) was identified during a study of T cell responses to AZD1222 COVID-19 vaccine. Study-wide points: Researchers report vaccine-associated CD4 TCRs spanning spike, with dominance at 160-218 and 743-854. An increase in Spike-specific TCR breadth and depth was observed after two AZD1222 doses.

Concerning this clone: Its specificity is unknown.

Data came from immunoSEQ multiplex PCR; TCRdb stores just in-frame clones and leaves some out. The table lists roughly 93,000 clones, around 86% of them singletons. The CDR3 spans 19 residues. This specimen consisted of peripheral blood, obtained on day 0 of AZD1222 vaccination. The sequence was obtained from an adult in good health. The V call is TRBV12-1, the J call TRBJ1-5. TRBV12-1 is a pseudogene. The CDR3 protein is CASSFPRPREGKCNQPQHF. The CDR3 DNA is TGTGCCAGCAGCTTTCCTAGGCCCCGGGAGGGTAAATGCAATCAGCCCCAGCATTTT.